The clone carrying this T cell receptor (beta chain) was counted a few times. Its antigen remains unidentified. This sample is drawn from a study of T cells after yellow fever vaccination. About the research overall: Each low-cell-number fraction was prepared by means of SMART-Seq v4 Ultra Low Input. Study-wide findings and caveats: Some clonotypes, a small share, were shared between CD4 and CD8 compartments.

A 5'RACE template-switching step, the method used to make TCR cDNA, added a universal primer site and UMIs. TCRdb independently ran MiXCR on the 5' RACE reads; one entry per CDR3 protein. The data contain hundreds of thousands of distinct CDR3 sequences, around 20% of them singletons. The origin of this receptor is a man younger than 30 who received the YFV17D yellow fever vaccine. This specimen consisted of PBMCs, obtained before the yellow fever booster vaccination.

The CDR3 reads CSARVPGGKEQPQHF. The CDR3, as DNA: TGCAGTGCTAGAGTTCCGGGGGGGAAGGAGCAGCCCCAGCATTTT. This rearrangement joins TRBV20-1 to TRBJ1-5, with a tentative D call TRBD1 (5 bases). The CDR3 spans 15 residues. CDR1 and CDR2 (germline): DFQATT, SNEGSKA (reference sequence). V shed 1 base and J shed 7 bases, with 17 bases lying between them.